This T cell receptor (beta chain) derives from a study of early T cells in non-severe SARS-CoV-2 infection. Overall study context: Bulk RNA isolated from unsorted whole blood underwent sequencing; chains were not paired.

TCRdb recomputed calls from the 5' RACE reads with MiXCR, one row per CDR3 protein. The sample has about 46,000 distinct CDR3 sequences, 5% to 6.5% seen once. The V gene end was trimmed by 8 bases and the J gene end by 9 bases; junction bases not matched to a gene: 10. CDR1 is MNHEY and CDR2 is SMNVEV in the germline V gene (reference sequence). The CDR3 is made up of 13 amino acids. This TCR derives from an adult who was a healthcare worker with PCR-confirmed SARS-CoV-2 infection or an uninfected control (not recorded which). The sample was whole blood, taken at baseline. The chain has TRBV27 and TRBJ2-7; 10 nucleotides line up with TRBD2. The CDR3 bases are TGTGCCAGCCGGGCTAGCGGGAGACTTGGGCAGTACTTC. Protein product: CASRASGRLGQYF.